Below are 5 T cell receptor beta chains sequenced from a single sample in a study of shared clonotypes between healthy human individuals. Assay used: immunoSEQ multiplex PCR; TCRdb lists only in-frame clones, some missing. The sample comprises some 900,000 clones, approximately 80% of which are singletons, and over 1.3% rests with the top ten. Specimen: memory CD4+ T cells sorted from blood. Described subset: CD45RA-negative fraction. These TCRs come from a man aged 18 to 35 in good health.

This clone is a singleton in its sample. This likely came from a read error, as a far larger clone is one base away. The V and J genes are TRBV4-1 and TRBJ2-3; D ambiguous. There are 14 residues in the CDR3. V lost 1 base to trimming and J lost 0 bases, with 5 bases between them. Germline values: CDR1 MGHRA, CDR2 YSYEKL. In DNA, the CDR3 is TGCGCCAGCAGCCAAGGGCTAAGCACAGATACGCAGTATTTT. Translated: CASSQGLSTDTQYF.

J is TRBJ2-7 and V is TRBV2; D not resolved. The CDR3 runs to 12 residues. Trimming left V 1 base short and J 7 bases short, with 8 bases between. The V gene's germline CDR1 is SNHLY and CDR2 FYNNEI. The CDR3 region has the DNA TGTGCCAGCAGTGAAGGGATTTGGGAGCAGTACTTC. Encoded protein: CASSEGIWEQYF.

The chain combines TRBV25-1 with TRBJ1-1; 11 positions agree with TRBD1. The CDR3 runs to 15 residues. Germline V gene sequence: CDR1 MGHDK, CDR2 SYGVNS. Germline trimming cut 4 bases from V and 4 bases from J; bases unmatched to any gene: 5. CDR3 loop: CASSAPGTGGTEAFF. The CDR3 DNA is TGTGCCAGCAGTGCCCCCGGGACAGGGGGCACTGAAGCTTTCTTT.

A word on this clone: A junction end diverges from the germline sequence, so it may reflect a read error. The chain is built from TRBV6-1 and TRBJ2-7; TRBD2 might be the D (5 bases). The germline V gene has CDR1 MNHNS and CDR2 SASEGT. The CDR3 length is 14 residues. The chain's CDR3 is CAISAPSSGYEQYF. The CDR3 nucleotides are TGTGCCATCAGTGCCCCGTCAAGCGGCTACGAGCAGTACTTC.

V and J are TRBV5-1 and TRBJ2-2; 9 bases are a match to TRBD2. The length of the CDR3 is 15 residues. V lost 2 bases to trimming and J lost 6 bases; unmatched junction nucleotides: 5. In germline, CDR1 is SGHRS, CDR2 YFSETQ. The CDR3 loop reads CASSLAGGVAGELFF. DNA of the CDR3: TGCGCCAGCAGCTTAGCGGGAGGTGTAGCCGGGGAGCTGTTTTTT.